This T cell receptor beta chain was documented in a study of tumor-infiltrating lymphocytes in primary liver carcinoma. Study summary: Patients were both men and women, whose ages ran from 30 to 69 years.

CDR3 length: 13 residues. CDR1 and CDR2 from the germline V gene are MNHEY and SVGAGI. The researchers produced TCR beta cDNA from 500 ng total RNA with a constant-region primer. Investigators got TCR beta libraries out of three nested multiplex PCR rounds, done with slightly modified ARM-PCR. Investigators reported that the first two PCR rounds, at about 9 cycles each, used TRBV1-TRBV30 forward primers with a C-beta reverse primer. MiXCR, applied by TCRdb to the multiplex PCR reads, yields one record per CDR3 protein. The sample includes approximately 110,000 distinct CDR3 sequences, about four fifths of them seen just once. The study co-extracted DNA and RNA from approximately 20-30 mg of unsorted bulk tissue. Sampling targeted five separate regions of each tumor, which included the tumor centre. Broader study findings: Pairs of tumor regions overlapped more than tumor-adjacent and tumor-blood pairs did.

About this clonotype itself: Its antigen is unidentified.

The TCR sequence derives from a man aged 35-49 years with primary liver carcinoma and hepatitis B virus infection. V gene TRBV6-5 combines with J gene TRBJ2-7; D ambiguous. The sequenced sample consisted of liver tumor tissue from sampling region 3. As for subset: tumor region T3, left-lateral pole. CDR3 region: CATQPGSSYEQYF. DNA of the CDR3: TGTGCTACACAGCCTGGATCCTCCTACGAGCAGTACTTC.